A selection of T cell receptor beta chains follows, all from one sample in a study of metastatic and nonmetastatic thyroid tumors. TCRdb reassembled clones from the PCR reads with MiXCR. Found here are around 17,000 clones, about 24% of them singletons; the top ten hold 7.5%. Input material: adjacent normal tissue. These receptors were collected from a female donor with papillary thyroid cancer or a benign thyroid nodule (not recorded which). Some clones in this sample may be carry-over from other donors' samples. Each CDR3 is given with its conserved first and last residue. D genes are given only for firm matches. The size field is filled for only some rows; it gives once, few, many or a size class.

size	D	J	V	CDR3	DNA
few	TRBD2	TRBJ2-7	TRBV5-1	CASSLEGTKSYEQYF	TGCGCCAGCAGCTTGGAAGGGACTAAATCTTACGAGCAGTACTTC
.	TRBD2	TRBJ2-1	TRBV7-9	CASSSGRPFDQFF	TGTGCCAGCAGTAGCGGGAGGCCCTTTGATCAGTTCTTC
.	.	TRBJ2-2	TRBV11-1	CAGSIRQGGNGELFF	TGTGCCGGCAGCATAAGGCAGGGGGGCAACGGGGAGCTGTTTTTT
many	.	TRBJ2-1	TRBV20-1	CSARRLDEQFF	TGCAGTGCTAGGCGACTGGATGAGCAGTTCTTC
.	.	TRBJ1-3	TRBV5-1	CASSTRGSTIYF	TGCGCCAGCAGCACACGGGGGAGCACCATATATTTT
few	.	TRBJ1-1	TRBV5-1	CASSFPSIGGRSEAFF	TGCGCCAGCAGCTTTCCTTCCATTGGGGGTAGGTCAGAGGCTTTCTTT
many	.	TRBJ2-2	TRBV25-1	CASSETGPTGELFF	TGTGCCAGCAGTGAAACTGGGCCCACCGGGGAGCTGTTTTTT
.	.	TRBJ2-5	TRBV5-1	CASSLVQDKETLYF	TGCGCCAGCAGCTTGGTTCAGGACAAAGAGACCCTGTACTTC
.	.	TRBJ2-3	TRBV7-8	CARSLFTGLPGDTQYF	TGTGCCAGAAGCTTATTTACAGGACTACCCGGAGATACGCAGTATTTT
.	.	TRBJ2-1	TRBV20-1	CSARDWQEAQHEQFF	TGCAGTGCTAGAGATTGGCAAGAAGCCCAACATGAGCAGTTCTTC
medium-sized	TRBD2	TRBJ2-7	TRBV6-1	CASSSTRLAGPYEQYF	TGTGCCAGCAGTTCAACCCGACTAGCGGGGCCCTACGAGCAGTACTTC
.	.	TRBJ1-6	TRBV6-1	CASRLTRDMVNSPLHF	TGTGCCAGCAGACTAACTCGGGACATGGTGAATTCACCCCTCCACTTT